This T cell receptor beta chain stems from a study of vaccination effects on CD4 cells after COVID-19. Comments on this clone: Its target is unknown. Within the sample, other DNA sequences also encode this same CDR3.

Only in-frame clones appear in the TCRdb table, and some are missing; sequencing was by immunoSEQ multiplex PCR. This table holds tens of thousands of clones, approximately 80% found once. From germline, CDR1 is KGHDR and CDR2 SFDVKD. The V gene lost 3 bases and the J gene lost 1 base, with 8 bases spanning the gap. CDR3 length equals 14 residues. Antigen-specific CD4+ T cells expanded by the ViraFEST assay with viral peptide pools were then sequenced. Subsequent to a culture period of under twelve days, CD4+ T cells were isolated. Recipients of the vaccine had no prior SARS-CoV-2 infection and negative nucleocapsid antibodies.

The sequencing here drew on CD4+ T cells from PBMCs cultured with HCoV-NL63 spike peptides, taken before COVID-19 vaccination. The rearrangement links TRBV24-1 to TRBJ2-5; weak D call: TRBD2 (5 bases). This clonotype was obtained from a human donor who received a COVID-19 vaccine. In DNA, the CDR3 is TGTGCCACCAGTGATCCTCGGGGCCAAGAGACCCAGTACTTC. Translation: CATSDPRGQETQYF.